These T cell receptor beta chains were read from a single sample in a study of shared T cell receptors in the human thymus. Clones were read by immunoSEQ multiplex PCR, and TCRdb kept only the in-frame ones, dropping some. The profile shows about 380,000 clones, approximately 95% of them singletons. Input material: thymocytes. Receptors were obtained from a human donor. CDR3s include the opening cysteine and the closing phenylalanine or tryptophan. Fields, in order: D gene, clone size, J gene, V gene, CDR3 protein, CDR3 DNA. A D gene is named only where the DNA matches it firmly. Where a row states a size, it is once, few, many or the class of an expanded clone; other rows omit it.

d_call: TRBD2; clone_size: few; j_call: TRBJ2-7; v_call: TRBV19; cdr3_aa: CASQILAGVSEQYF; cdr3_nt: TGTGCCAGCCAGATACTAGCGGGAGTGTCCGAGCAGTACTTC
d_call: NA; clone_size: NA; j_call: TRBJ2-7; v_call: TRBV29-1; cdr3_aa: CSVVRTGQRPFYEQYF; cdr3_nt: TGCAGCGTTGTCCGTACAGGACAGCGCCCGTTCTACGAGCAGTACTTC
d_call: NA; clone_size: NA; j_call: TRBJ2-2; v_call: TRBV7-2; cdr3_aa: CASSPVGSAATGELFF; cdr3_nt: TGTGCCAGCAGCCCAGTGGGTAGCGCGGCCACCGGGGAGCTGTTTTTT
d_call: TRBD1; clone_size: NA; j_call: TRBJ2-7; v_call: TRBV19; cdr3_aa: CASSRGQGVSYEQYF; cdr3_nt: TGTGCCAGTAGTCGGGGACAGGGGGTCTCCTACGAGCAGTACTTC
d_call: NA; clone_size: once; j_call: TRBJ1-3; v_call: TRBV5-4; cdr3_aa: CASSLMGGSGNTIYF; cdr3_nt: TGTGCCAGCAGCTTAATGGGGGGCTCTGGAAACACCATATATTTT
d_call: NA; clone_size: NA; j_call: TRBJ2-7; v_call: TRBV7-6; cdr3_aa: CASSGSNGSPTYEQYF; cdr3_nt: TGTGCCAGCAGCGGTTCAAACGGGTCTCCGACCTACGAGCAGTACTTC
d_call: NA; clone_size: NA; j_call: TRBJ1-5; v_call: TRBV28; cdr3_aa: CASSFPGASQPQHF; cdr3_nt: TGTGCCAGCAGTTTCCCTGGGGCAAGTCAGCCCCAGCATTTT
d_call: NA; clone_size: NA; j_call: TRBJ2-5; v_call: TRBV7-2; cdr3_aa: CASSLRGQVSQETQYF; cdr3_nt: TGTGCCAGCAGCTTAAGAGGTCAGGTTTCACAAGAGACCCAGTACTTC
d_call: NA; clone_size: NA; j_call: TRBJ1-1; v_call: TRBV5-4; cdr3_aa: CASSLSTMNTEAFF; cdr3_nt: TGTGCCAGCAGCTTGTCGACGATGAACACTGAAGCTTTCTTT
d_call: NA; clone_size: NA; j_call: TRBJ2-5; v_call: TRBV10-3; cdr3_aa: CAIKGRAVEETQYF; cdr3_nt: TGTGCCATCAAAGGCAGGGCCGTTGAGGAGACCCAGTACTTC
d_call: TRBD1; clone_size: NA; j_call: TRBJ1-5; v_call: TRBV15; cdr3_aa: CATSREGAGQGDQPQHF; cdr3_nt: TGTGCCACCAGCAGAGAAGGGGCTGGACAGGGGGATCAGCCCCAGCATTTT
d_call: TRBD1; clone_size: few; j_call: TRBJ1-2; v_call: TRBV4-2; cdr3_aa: CASSCGTGGCKYGYTF; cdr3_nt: TGTGCCAGCAGCTGCGGGACAGGGGGCTGTAAGTATGGCTACACCTTC
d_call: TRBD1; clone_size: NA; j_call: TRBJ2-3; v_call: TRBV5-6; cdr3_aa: CASSGEGTGARDTQYF; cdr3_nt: TGTGCCAGCAGCGGGGAAGGGACAGGGGCGAGGGATACGCAGTATTTT
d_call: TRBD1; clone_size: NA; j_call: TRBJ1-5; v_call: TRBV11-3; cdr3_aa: CASSPDPSDRESQPQHF; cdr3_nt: TGTGCCAGCAGTCCAGACCCTTCGGACAGGGAAAGTCAGCCCCAGCATTTT
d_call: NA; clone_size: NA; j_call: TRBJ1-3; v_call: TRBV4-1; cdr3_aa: CASKVGGDSGNTIYF; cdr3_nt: TGCGCCTCGAAGGTCGGGGGAGACTCTGGAAACACCATATATTTT
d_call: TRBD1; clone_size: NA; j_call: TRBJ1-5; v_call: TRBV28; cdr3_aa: CASTTGDRPLSNQPQHF; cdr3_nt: TGTGCCAGCACCACCGGGGACAGGCCCCTTAGCAATCAGCCCCAGCATTTT
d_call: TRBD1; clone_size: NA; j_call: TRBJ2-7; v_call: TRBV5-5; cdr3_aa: CASSSKRQGAYEQYF; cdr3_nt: TGTGCCAGCAGCTCTAAGAGACAGGGGGCGTACGAGCAGTACTTC
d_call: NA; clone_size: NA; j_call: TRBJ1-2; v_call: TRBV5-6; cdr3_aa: CASSLARAGYGYTF; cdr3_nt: TGTGCCAGCAGCTTGGCGAGGGCAGGCTATGGCTACACCTTC
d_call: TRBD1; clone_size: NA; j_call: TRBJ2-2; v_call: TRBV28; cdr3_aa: CASITHRGRIAGELFF; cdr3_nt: TGTGCCAGCATCACCCACAGGGGGAGGATTGCCGGGGAGCTGTTTTTT
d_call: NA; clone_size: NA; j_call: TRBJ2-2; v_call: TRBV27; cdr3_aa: CASSSRKDSGELFF; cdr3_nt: TGTGCCAGCAGTTCAAGAAAGGACAGCGGGGAGCTGTTTTTT
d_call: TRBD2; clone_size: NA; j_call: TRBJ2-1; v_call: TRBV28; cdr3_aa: CASSLWDNLADNEQFF; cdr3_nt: TGTGCCAGCAGTTTATGGGACAATCTAGCGGACAATGAGCAGTTCTTC
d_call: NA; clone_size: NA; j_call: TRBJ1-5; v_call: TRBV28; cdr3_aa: CASSRSRAVNQPQHF; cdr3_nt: TGTGCCAGCAGCCGCTCGAGGGCAGTTAATCAGCCCCAGCATTTT
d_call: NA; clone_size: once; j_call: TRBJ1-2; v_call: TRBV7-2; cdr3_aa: CASSLASVGRYGYTF; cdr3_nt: TGTGCCAGCAGCTTAGCGTCGGTAGGAAGGTATGGCTACACCTTC
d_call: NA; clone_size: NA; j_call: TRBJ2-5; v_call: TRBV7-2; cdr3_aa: CASSRQSPLGSAGETQYF; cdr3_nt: TGTGCCAGCAGCCGACAGTCTCCTCTGGGGTCAGCGGGAGAGACCCAGTACTTC
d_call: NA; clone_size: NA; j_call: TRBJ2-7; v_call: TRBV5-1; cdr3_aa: CASSYDYLPSSYEQYF; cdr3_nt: TGCGCCAGCAGCTACGACTATCTTCCTTCCTCCTACGAGCAGTACTTC
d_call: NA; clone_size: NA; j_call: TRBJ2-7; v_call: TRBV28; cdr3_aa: CASSGTETYEQYF; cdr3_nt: TGTGCCAGCAGCGGGACGGAGACCTACGAGCAGTACTTC
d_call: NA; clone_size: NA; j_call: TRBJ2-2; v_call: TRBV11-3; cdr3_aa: CASSSGCTGELFF; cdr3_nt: TGTGCCAGCAGCTCCGGGTGCACCGGGGAGCTGTTTTTT
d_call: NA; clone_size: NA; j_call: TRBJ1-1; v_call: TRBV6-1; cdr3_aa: CASRAVMNTEAFF; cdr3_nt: TGTGCCAGCAGGGCGGTTATGAACACTGAAGCTTTCTTT
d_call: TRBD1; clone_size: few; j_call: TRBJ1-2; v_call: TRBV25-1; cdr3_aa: CASSEGQFYGYTF; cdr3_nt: TGTGCCAGCAGTGAGGGACAGTTCTATGGCTACACCTTC
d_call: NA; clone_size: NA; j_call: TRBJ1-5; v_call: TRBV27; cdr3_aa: CASSLGPRVDNQPQHF; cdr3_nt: TGTGCCAGCAGTTTGGGGCCCCGAGTCGACAATCAGCCCCAGCATTTT
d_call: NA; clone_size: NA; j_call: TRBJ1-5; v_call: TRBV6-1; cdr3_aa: CASSEGAGKSPSYSNQPQHF; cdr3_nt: TGTGCCAGCAGTGAAGGGGCAGGGAAAAGCCCTTCGTATAGCAATCAGCCCCAGCATTTT
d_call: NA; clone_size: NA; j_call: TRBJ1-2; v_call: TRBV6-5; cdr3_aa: CASSYGQSNYGYTF; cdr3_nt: TGTGCCAGCAGTTACGGGCAGTCTAACTATGGCTACACCTTC
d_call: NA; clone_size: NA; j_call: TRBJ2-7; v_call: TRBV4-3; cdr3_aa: CASSQDMAREQYF; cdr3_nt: TGCGCCAGCAGCCAAGATATGGCACGCGAGCAGTACTTC
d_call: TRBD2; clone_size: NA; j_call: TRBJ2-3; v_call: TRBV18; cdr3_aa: CASSPPASGGTDTQYF; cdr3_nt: TGTGCCAGCTCACCACCGGCTAGCGGGGGCACAGATACGCAGTATTTT
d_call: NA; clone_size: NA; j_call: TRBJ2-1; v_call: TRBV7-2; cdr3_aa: CASSLSWTAKSTTYNEQFF; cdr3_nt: TGTGCCAGCAGCTTATCCTGGACAGCAAAGTCGACGACCTACAATGAGCAGTTCTTC
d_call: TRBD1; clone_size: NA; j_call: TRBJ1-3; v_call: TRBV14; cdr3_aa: CASSQEGRGTGCGNTIYF; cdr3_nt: TGTGCCAGCAGCCAAGAAGGGAGGGGGACAGGGTGTGGAAACACCATATATTTT
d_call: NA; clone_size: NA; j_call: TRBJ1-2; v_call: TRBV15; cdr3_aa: CATSLREIRIGYTF; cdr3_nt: TGTGCCACCAGCTTACGAGAGATCCGCATCGGCTACACCTTC
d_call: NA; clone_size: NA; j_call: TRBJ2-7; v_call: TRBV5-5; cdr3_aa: CASSPDCSSYEQYF; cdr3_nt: TGTGCCAGCAGCCCCGACTGTAGCTCCTACGAGCAGTACTTC
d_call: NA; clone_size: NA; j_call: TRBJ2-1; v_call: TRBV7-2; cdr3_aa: CASTRDNEQFF; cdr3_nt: TGTGCCAGCACCCGAGACAATGAGCAGTTCTTC
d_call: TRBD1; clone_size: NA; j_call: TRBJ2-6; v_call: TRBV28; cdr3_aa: CASSLGDRARGANVLTF; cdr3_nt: TGTGCCAGCAGTTTAGGGGACAGGGCACGCGGGGCCAACGTCCTGACTTTC
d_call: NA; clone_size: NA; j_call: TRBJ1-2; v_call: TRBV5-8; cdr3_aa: CASSLLGHYGYTF; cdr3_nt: TGTGCCAGCAGCTTGTTAGGCCACTATGGCTACACCTTC
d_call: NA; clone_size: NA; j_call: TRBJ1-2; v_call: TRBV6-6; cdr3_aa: CASSYSNRVRGYTF; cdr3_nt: TGTGCCAGCAGTTACTCGAACAGGGTGCGGGGCTACACCTTC
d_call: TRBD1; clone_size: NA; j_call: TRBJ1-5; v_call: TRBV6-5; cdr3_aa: CASSPETGGNQPQHF; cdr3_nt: TGTGCCAGCAGCCCCGAGACAGGGGGAAATCAGCCCCAGCATTTT
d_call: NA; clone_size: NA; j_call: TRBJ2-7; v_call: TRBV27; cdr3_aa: CASSLGQGHSYEQYF; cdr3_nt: TGTGCCAGCAGTTTAGGTCAGGGGCACTCCTACGAGCAGTACTTC
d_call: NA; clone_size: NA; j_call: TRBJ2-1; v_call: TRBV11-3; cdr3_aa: CASSLGTGYNEQFF; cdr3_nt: TGTGCCAGCAGCTTAGGCACCGGCTACAATGAGCAGTTCTTC
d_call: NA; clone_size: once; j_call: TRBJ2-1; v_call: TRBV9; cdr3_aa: CASSALSGRTYNEQFF; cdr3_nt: TGTGCCAGCAGCGCACTGTCAGGGAGAACCTACAATGAGCAGTTCTTC
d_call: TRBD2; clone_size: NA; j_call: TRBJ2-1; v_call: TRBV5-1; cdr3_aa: CASSYLAGDDNEQFF; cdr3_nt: TGCGCCAGCAGCTACTTAGCGGGAGACGACAATGAGCAGTTCTTC